The clone carrying this T cell receptor beta chain was seen more than once but under ten times. The target antigen is unknown. Following extraction, RNA underwent reverse transcription to cDNA, which served as the sequencing template. Some clones are missing from TCRdb's copy, which holds only in-frame ones; the method was immunoSEQ multiplex PCR. The table includes approximately 100,000 clones, just under 60% detected once. J gave up 2 bases and V 6 bases, and 3 bases lay outside the gene matches. The CDR3 covers 13 residues. The V gene's germline CDR1 is SQVTM and CDR2 ANQGSEA. Treatment indicated: oral pan-JAK inhibitor, 5-10 mg twice daily. The record originates from a study of CD8+ T cells in alopecia areata. Across the study: Percent affected scalp area, the SALT score, rated treated patients' severity. Findings and caveats of the study: Higher clonality was seen in lesional scalp than in normal scalp, especially in alopecia totalis/universalis. For patients receiving tofacitinib, scalp clonality and expanded CD8+ clones among the top 100 significantly decreased. Between patients, shared TCR sequences were less clear than in mice. This was possibly due in part to HLA diversity in the patient population.

The chain recombines TRBV29-1 with TRBJ2-2; the match to TRBD2 covers 7 bases. The source material was CD8+ T cells sorted from blood, sampled between weeks 55 and 65, from a patient treated with tofacitinib. The clonotype comes from a human donor with alopecia areata. The CDR3 reads CSVPSGNTGELFF. CDR3 bases: TGCAGCGTACCTAGCGGAAACACCGGGGAGCTGTTTTTT.